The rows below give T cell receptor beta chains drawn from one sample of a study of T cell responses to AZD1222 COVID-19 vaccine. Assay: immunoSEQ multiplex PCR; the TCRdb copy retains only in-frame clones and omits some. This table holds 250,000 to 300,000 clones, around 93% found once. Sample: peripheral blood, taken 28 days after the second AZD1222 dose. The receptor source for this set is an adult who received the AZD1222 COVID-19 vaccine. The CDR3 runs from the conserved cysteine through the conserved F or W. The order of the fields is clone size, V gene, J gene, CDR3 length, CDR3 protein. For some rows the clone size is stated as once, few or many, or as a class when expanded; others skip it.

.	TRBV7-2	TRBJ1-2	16	CASSFQGGGSGGGYTF
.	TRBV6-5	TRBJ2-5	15	CASSYKRGQRETQYF
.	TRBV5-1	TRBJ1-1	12	CASSLGDNEAFF
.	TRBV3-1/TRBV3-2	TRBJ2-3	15	CASSQLSGTRDTQYF
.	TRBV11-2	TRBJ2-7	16	CASSLVGGIGPYEQYF
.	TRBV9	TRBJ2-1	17	CASSQTGRLAGVNEQFF
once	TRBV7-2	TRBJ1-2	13	CASSLGEGYGYTF
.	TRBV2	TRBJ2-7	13	CASKRGDRYEQYF
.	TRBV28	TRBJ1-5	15	CASSWARRGSQPQHF
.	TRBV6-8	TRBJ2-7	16	CASSYPGLAGVYEQYF
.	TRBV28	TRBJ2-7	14	CASSLGTGKHEQYF
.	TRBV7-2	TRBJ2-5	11	CASKSLETQYF
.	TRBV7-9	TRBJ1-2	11	CASSLGGGYTF
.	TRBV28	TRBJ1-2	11	CASRSTVWYTF
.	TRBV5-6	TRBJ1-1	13	CASSWGGGTEAFF
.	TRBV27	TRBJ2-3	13	CASSRTREDTQYF
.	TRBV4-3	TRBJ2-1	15	CASSQEGLADNEQFF
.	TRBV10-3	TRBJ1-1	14	CAISESWKNTEAFF
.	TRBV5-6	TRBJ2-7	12	CASSRGPGEQYF
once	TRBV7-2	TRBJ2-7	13	CASSLDSSYEQYF
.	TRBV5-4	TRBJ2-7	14	CASSLRPGVYEQYF
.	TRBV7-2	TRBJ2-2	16	CASSLAGGAPTGELFF
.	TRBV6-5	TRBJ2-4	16	CASSYSRQGSKNIQYF
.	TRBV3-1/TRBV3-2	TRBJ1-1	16	CASSPKIGGADTEAFF
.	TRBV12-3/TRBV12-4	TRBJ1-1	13	CASTPRWGTEAFF
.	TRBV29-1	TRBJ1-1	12	CSVYRGNTEAFF
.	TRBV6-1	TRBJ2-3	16	CASSAGSGRGTDTQYF
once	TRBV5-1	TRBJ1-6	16	CASSLESAVNNSPLHF
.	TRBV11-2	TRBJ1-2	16	CASRLNRGVGNYGYTF
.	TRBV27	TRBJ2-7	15	CASSITSTGRYEQYF
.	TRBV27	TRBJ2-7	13	CASSLSKGTEQYF
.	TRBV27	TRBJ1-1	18	CASTTGWQGPGIITEAFF
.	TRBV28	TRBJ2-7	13	CASSWVAGYEQYF
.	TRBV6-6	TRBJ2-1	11	CASQTGREQFF
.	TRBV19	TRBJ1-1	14	CASRGSRRVPEAFF
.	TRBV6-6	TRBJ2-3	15	CASREGTGFTDTQYF
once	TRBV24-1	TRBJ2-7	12	CATSDPGYEQYF
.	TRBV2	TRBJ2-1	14	CASRGTSDYNEQFF
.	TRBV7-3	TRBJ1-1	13	CASSLNRDTEAFF
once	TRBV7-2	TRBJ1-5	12	CASSLNLQPQHF
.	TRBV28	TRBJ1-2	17	CASSLSIGNDGGYGYTF
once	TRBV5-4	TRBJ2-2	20	CASSLVTGGFGGRGAGELFF
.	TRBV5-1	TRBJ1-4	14	CASSLGAQNEKLFF
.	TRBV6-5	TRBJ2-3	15	CASSPATGGTDTQYF
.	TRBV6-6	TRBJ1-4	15	CASRYSVAGSEKLFF
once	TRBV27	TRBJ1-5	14	CASIGTNSNQPQHF
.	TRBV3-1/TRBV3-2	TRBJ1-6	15	CASSQTGRYNSPLHF
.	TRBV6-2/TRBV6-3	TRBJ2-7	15	CASSYSKLWRDEQYF
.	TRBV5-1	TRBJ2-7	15	CASSFSGTNSYEQYF
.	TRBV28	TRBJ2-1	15	CASSPWSGGQDEQFF
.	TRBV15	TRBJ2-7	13	CATSRLVSSEQYF
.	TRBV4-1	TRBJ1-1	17	CASSQLGQGEGNTEAFF
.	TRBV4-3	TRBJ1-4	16	CASSQDKGPRNEKLFF
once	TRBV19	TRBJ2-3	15	CASSNLAGNTDTQYF
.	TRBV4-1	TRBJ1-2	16	CASSQPTGSTNYGYTF
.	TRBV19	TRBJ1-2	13	CATRPGVLYGYTF
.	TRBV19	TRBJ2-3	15	CASSMGQGGTDTQYF
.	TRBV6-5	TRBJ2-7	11	CASSWGGEQYF